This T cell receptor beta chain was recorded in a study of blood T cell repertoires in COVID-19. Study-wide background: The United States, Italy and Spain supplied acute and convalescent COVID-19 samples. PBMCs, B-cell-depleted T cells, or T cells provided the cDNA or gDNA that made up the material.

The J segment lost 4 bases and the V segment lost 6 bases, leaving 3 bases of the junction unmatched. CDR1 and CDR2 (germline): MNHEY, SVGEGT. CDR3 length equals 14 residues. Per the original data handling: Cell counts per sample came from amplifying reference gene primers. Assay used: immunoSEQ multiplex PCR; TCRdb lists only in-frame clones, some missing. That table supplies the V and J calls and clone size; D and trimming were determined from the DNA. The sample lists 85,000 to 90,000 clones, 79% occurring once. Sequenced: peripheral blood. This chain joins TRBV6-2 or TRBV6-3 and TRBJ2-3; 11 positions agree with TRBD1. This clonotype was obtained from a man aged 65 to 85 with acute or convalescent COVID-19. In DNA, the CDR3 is TGTGCCAGCAGCCGGGGACAGGGGGCAGATACGCAGTATTTT. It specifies CASSRGQGADTQYF.